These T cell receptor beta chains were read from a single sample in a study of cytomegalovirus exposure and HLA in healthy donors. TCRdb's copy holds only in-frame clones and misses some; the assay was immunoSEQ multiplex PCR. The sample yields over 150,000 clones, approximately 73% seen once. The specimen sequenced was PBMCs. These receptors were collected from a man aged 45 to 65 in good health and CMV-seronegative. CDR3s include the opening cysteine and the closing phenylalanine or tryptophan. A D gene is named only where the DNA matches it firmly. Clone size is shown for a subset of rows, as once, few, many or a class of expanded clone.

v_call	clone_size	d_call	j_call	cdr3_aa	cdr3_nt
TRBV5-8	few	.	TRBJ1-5	CASSRQQALPNQPQHF	TGTGCCAGCAGCCGCCAACAGGCCCTGCCGAATCAGCCCCAGCATTTT
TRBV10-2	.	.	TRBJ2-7	CASSEASEQYF	TGCGCCAGCAGTGAGGCGAGTGAGCAGTACTTC
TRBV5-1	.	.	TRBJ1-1	CASSLKQMNTEAFF	TGCGCCAGCAGCTTGAAACAGATGAACACTGAAGCTTTCTTT
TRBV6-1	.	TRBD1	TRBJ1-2	CASRGTGFGYTF	TGTGCCAGCAGGGGGACAGGCTTTGGCTACACCTTC
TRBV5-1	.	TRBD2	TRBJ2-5	CASRPTGGPETQYF	TGCGCCAGCAGGCCAACGGGGGGGCCAGAGACCCAGTACTTC
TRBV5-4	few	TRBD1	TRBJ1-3	CASSLSGTAFGDTIYF	TGTGCCAGCAGCTTGTCCGGGACAGCCTTTGGGGACACCATATATTTT
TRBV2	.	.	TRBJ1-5	CASSRGPNQPQHF	TGTGCCAGCAGTAGAGGGCCGAATCAGCCCCAGCATTTT
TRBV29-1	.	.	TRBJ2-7	CSVEQGSAYEQYF	TGCAGCGTTGAACAGGGATCGGCCTACGAGCAGTACTTC
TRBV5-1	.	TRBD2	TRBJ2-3	CASSLKTSGGRTDTQYF	TGCGCCAGCAGCTTGAAGACTAGCGGGGGGCGGACAGATACGCAGTATTTT
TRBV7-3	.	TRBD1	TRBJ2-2	CASSLNRGNTGELFF	TGTGCCAGCAGCTTAAACAGGGGGAACACCGGGGAGCTGTTTTTT
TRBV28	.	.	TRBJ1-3	CASTPSGGKGNTIYF	TGTGCCAGCACCCCAAGTGGGGGGAAGGGAAACACCATATATTTT
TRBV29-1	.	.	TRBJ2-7	CSVAKSTYEQYF	TGCAGCGTTGCTAAGTCAACCTACGAGCAGTACTTC
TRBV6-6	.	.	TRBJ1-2	CASTGFQVGVNGYTF	TGTGCCAGCACCGGATTTCAGGTGGGCGTAAATGGCTACACCTTC
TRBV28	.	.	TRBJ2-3	CASSPSVSGTQYF	TGTGCCAGCAGTCCCTCCGTCTCAGGAACGCAGTATTTT
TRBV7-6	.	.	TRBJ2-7	CASSLGRGTQSYEQYF	TGTGCCAGCAGCTTAGGTCGCGGGACGCAGTCCTACGAGCAGTACTTC
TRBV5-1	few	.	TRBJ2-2	CASSLLDRLTGELFF	TGCGCCAGCAGCTTGTTGGACAGACTCACCGGGGAGCTGTTTTTT
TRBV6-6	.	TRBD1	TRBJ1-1	CASSYSAGGEAFF	TGTGCCAGCAGTTACTCGGCAGGGGGTGAAGCTTTCTTT
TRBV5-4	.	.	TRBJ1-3	CASSLDGSGLRTGNTIYF	TGTGCCAGCAGCTTGGATGGGTCAGGGCTGCGGACTGGAAACACCATATATTTT
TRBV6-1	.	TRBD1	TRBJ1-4	CASSEAGQGVGTNEKLFF	TGTGCCAGCAGTGAAGCGGGGCAGGGGGTAGGAACTAATGAAAAACTGTTTTTT
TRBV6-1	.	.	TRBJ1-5	CASSALGWNQPQHF	TGTGCCAGCAGCGCCCTAGGCTGGAATCAGCCCCAGCATTTT
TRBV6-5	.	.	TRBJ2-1	CASSYLGSSYNEQFF	TGTGCCAGCAGTTACCTGGGGAGCTCCTACAATGAGCAGTTCTTC
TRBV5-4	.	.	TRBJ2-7	CASGVSDSYEQYF	TGTGCCAGCGGAGTCTCAGACTCCTACGAGCAGTACTTC
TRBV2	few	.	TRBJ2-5	CASSPEETQYF	TGTGCCAGCAGTCCTGAAGAGACCCAGTACTTC
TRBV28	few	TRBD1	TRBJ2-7	CASSRTGGRYEQYF	TGTGCCAGCAGTCGGACAGGGGGCCGCTACGAGCAGTACTTC
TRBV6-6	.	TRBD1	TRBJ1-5	CASSLRGPQPQHF	TGTGCCAGCAGCCTCAGGGGGCCTCAGCCCCAGCATTTT
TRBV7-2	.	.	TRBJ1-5	CASSADTQPQHF	TGTGCCAGCAGTGCCGACACTCAGCCCCAGCATTTT
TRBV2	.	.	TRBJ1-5	CASSESTGPAPQHF	TGTGCCAGCAGTGAGTCGACAGGTCCTGCGCCCCAGCATTTT
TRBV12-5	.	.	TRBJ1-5	CASGLVLGRGGNQPQHF	TGTGCTAGTGGTTTGGTACTCGGGCGGGGAGGCAATCAGCCCCAGCATTTT
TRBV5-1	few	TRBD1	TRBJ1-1	CASSLGQGAGSTEAFF	TGCGCCAGCAGCTTGGGACAGGGGGCGGGGAGCACTGAAGCTTTCTTT
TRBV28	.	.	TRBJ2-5	CASSSPRTQYF	TGTGCCAGCAGCTCCCCTCGGACCCAGTACTTC
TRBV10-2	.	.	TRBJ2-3	CASRRPGDTQYF	TGCGCCAGCAGAAGACCCGGGGATACGCAGTATTTT
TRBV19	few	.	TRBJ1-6	CASSIRSAQYSPLHF	TGTGCCAGTAGTATTCGGTCAGCACAGTATTCACCCCTCCACTTT
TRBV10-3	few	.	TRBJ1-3	CAISDLGLSSGNTIYF	TGTGCCATCAGCGACCTGGGGCTTAGCTCTGGAAACACCATATATTTT
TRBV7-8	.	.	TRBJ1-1	CASSLAQRAGGTEAFF	TGTGCCAGCAGCTTAGCGCAAAGGGCGGGAGGGACTGAAGCTTTCTTT
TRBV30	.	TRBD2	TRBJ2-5	CACPGTSGGPAETQYF	TGTGCCTGCCCCGGGACTAGCGGGGGGCCGGCAGAGACCCAGTACTTC
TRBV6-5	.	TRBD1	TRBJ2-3	CASSSGQWGTDTQYF	TGTGCCAGCAGTTCGGGACAGTGGGGCACAGATACGCAGTATTTT
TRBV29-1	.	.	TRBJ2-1	CSADRRGSYNEQFF	TGCAGCGCCGACAGAAGGGGATCCTACAATGAGCAGTTCTTC
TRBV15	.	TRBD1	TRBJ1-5	CATSREDRGRNQPQHF	TGTGCCACCAGCAGAGAGGACAGGGGCCGCAATCAGCCCCAGCATTTT
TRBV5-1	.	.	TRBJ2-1	CASSNGQGSYNEQFF	TGCGCCAGCAGCAACGGCCAGGGGAGCTACAATGAGCAGTTCTTC
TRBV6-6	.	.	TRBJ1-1	CASSYYRPMNTEAFF	TGTGCCAGCAGTTACTATCGCCCTATGAACACTGAAGCTTTCTTT
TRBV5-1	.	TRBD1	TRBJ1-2	CASSWGTGGAYGYTF	TGCGCCAGCAGCTGGGGGACAGGGGGCGCTTATGGCTACACCTTC
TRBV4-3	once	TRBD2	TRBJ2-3	CASSPLAGGTDTQYF	TGCGCCAGCAGCCCACTAGCGGGGGGCACAGATACGCAGTATTTT
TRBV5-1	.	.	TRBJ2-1	CASSLARRRPGDEQFF	TGCGCCAGCAGCTTGGCCAGGCGCAGGCCGGGAGATGAGCAGTTCTTC
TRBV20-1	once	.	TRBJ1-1	CSASGYTEAFF	TGCAGTGCTTCAGGGTACACTGAAGCTTTCTTT
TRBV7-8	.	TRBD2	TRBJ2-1	CASTTPGGGVYNEQFF	TGTGCCAGCACCACGCCGGGGGGAGGCGTATACAATGAGCAGTTCTTC
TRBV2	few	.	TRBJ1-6	CASSEAGQGITYNSPLHF	TGTGCCAGCAGTGAAGCGGGCCAGGGGATCACCTATAATTCACCCCTCCACTTT
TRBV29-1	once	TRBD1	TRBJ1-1	CSGWQGASAFF	TGCAGCGGATGGCAGGGGGCTTCAGCTTTCTTT
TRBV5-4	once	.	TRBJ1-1	CASSLGQGGKNTEAFF	TGTGCCAGCAGCTTGGGGCAGGGAGGGAAGAACACTGAAGCTTTCTTT
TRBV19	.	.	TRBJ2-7	CASSIPGQTYEQYF	TGTGCCAGTAGTATTCCAGGACAGACCTACGAGCAGTACTTC
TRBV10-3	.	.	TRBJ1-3	CAIREVGDRNTIYF	TGTGCCATCAGGGAAGTAGGGGACAGAAACACCATATATTTT
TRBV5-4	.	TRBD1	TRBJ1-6	CASSSATGGGNSPLHF	TGTGCCAGCAGCTCGGCGACAGGGGGCGGGAATTCACCCCTCCACTTT
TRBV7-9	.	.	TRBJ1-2	CASSMVASYGYTF	TGTGCCAGCAGCATGGTGGCTAGCTATGGCTACACCTTC
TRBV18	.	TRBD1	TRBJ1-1	CASSQGQYTEAFF	TGTGCCAGCTCTCAGGGACAGTACACTGAAGCTTTCTTT
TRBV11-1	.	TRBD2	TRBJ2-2	CASSSGGAIGGELFF	TGTGCCAGCAGTAGCGGGGGGGCTATCGGCGGGGAGCTGTTTTTT
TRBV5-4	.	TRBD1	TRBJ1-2	CASSLADRGPYGYTF	TGTGCCAGCAGCTTGGCGGACAGGGGGCCATATGGCTACACCTTC
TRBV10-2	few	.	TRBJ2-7	CASKKDQDTLNEQYF	TGCGCCAGCAAGAAGGATCAGGACACCCTCAACGAGCAGTACTTC
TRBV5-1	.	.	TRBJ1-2	CASSSGGRSNYGYTF	TGCGCCAGCAGCTCCGGGGGGAGGTCGAACTATGGCTACACCTTC
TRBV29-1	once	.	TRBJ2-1	CSAADRDSVNEQFF	TGCAGCGCCGCCGACAGGGACTCCGTGAATGAGCAGTTCTTC
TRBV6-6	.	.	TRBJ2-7	CASSYGRGSYEQYF	TGTGCCAGCAGTTATGGGCGGGGTTCCTACGAGCAGTACTTC
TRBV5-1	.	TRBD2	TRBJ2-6	CASALGWTSSGANVLTF	TGCGCCAGCGCCCTCGGTTGGACTAGCTCTGGGGCCAACGTCCTGACTTTC